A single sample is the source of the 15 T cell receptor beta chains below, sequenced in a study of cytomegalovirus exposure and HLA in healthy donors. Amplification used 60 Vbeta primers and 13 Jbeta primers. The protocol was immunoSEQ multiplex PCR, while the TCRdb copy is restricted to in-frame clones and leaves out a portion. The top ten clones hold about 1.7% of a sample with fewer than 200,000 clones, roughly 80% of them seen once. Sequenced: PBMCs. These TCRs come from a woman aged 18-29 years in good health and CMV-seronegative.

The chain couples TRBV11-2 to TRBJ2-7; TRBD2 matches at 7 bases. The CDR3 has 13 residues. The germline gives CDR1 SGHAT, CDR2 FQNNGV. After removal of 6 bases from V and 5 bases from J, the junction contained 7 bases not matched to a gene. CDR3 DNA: TGTGCCAGCAGGATGTCGGGGGGTCACGAGCAGTACGTC. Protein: CASRMSGGHEQYV.

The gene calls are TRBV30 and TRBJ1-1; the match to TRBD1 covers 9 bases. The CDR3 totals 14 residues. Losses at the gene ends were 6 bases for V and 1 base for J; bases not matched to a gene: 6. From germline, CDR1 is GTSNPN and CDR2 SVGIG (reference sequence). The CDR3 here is CACDRGYANTEAFF. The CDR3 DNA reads TGTGCCTGCGACAGGGGGTATGCGAACACTGAAGCTTTCTTT.

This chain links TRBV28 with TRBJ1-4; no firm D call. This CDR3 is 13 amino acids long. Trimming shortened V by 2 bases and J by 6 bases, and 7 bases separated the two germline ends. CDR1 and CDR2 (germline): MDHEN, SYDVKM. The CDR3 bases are TGTGCCAGCAGTTTAGGCGGGGATGAAAAACTGTTTTTT. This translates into CASSLGGDEKLFF.

Here the CDR3 reads CASRRDRGSSYNEQFF. For the CDR3, the DNA is TGTGCCAGCAGACGGGACAGGGGGAGCTCCTACAATGAGCAGTTCTTC. The V gene is TRBV7-9, the J gene TRBJ2-1, with 11 bases identical to TRBD1. The CDR3 is made up of 16 amino acids. Germline assignment: CDR1 SEHNR and CDR2 FQNEAQ (reference sequence). J gave up 0 bases and V 6 bases, and 4 bases lay outside the gene matches.

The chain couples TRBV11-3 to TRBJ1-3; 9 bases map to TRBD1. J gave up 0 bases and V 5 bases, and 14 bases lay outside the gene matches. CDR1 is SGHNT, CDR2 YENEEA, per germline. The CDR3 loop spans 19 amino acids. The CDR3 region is CASSPRTGAARGSGNTIYF. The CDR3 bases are TGTGCCAGCAGCCCGCGGACAGGGGCCGCCCGTGGCTCTGGAAACACCATATATTTT.

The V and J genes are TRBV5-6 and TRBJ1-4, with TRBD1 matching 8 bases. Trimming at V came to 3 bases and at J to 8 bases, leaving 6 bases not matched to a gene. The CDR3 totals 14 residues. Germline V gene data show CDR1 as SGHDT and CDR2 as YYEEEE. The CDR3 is CASSSRDRREKLFF. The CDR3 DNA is TGTGCCAGCAGCTCCCGGGACAGGAGGGAAAAACTGTTTTTT. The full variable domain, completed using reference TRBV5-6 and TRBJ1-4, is DAGVTQSPTHLIKTRGQQVTLRCSPKSGHDTVSWYQQALGQGPQFIFQYYEEEERQRGNFPDRFSGHQFPNYSSELNVNALLLGDSALYLCASSSRDRREKLFFGSGTQLSVL.

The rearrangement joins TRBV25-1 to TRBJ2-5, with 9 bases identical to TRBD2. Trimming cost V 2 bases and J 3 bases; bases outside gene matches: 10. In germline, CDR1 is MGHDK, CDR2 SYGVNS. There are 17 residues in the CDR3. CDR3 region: CASSEPPRLADEETQYF. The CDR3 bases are TGTGCCAGCAGTGAACCGCCGAGACTAGCGGATGAAGAGACCCAGTACTTC.

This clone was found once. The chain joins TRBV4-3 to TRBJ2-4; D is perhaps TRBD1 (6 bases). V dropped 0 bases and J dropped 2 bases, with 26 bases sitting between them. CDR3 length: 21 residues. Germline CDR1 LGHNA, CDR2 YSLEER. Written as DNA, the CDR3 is TGCGCCAGCAGCCAAGATTGGTCGAGGGGGAGCATCGGTACGACCAAAAACATTCAGTACTTC. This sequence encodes CASSQDWSRGSIGTTKNIQYF.

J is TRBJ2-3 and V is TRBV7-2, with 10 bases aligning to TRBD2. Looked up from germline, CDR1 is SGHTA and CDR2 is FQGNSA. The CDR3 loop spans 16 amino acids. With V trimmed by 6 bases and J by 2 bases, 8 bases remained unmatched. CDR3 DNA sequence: TGTGCCAGCAGTAAAAGAGCGGGAGGGTACACAGATACGCAGTATTTT. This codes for CASSKRAGGYTDTQYF.

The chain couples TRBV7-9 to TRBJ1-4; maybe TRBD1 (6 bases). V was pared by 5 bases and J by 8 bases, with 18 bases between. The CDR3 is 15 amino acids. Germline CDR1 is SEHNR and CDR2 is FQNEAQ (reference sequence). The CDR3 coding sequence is TGTGCCAGCAGCATAAGACAGGCGGGCCTAGAAAAACTGTTTTTT. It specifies CASSIRQAGLEKLFF.

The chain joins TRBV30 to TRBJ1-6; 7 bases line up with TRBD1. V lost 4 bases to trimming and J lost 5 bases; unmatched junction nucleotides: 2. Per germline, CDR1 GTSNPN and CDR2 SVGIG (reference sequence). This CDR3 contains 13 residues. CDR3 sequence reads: CAWTGGNNSPLHF. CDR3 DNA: TGTGCCTGGACAGGGGGAAATAATTCACCCCTCCACTTT. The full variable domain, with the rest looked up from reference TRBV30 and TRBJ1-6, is SQTIHQWPATLVQPVGSPLSLECTVEGTSNPNLYWYRQAAGRGLQLLFYSVGIGQISSEVPQNLSASRPQDRQFILSSKKLLLSDSGFYLCAWTGGNNSPLHFGNGTRLTVT.

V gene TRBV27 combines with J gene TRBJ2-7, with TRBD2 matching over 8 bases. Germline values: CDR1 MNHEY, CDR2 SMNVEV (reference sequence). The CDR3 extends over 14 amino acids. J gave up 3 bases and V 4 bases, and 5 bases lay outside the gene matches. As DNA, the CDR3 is TGTGCCAGCAGTTCGCCTAGCGGGCACTACGAGCAGTACTTC. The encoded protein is CASSSPSGHYEQYF.

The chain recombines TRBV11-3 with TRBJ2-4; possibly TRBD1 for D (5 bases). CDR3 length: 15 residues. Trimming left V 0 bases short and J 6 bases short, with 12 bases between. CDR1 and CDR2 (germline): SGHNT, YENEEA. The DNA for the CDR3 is TGTGCCAGCAGCTTAGAGGTCAGGGCGAGAAACATTCAGTACTTC. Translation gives CASSLEVRARNIQYF.

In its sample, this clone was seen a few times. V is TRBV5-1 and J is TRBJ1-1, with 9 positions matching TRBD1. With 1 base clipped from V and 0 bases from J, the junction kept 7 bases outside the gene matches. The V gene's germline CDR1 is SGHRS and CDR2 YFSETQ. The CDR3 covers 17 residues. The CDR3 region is CASSLKGTGRLNTEAFF. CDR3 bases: TGCGCCAGCAGCTTGAAGGGGACAGGGAGGTTGAACACTGAAGCTTTCTTT.

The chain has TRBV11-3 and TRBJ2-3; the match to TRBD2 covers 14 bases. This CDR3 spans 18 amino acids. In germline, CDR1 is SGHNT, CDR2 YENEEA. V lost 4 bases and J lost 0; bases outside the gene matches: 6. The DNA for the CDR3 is TGTGCCAGCAGCTCGGGACTAGCGGGAGTCCCTAGCACAGATACGCAGTATTTT. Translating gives CASSSGLAGVPSTDTQYF.